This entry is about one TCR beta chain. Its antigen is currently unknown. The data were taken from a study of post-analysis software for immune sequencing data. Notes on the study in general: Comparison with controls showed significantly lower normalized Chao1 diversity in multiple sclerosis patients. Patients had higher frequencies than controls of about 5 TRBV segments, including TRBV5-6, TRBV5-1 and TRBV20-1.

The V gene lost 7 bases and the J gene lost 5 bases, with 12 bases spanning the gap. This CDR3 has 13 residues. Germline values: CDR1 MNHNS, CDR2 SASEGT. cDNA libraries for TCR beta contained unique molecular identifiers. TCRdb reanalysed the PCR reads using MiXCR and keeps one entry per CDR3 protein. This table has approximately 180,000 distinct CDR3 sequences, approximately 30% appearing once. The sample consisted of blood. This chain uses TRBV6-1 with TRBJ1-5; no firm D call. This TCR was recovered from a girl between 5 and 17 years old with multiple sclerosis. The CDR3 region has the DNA TGTGCCAGCAAAATGCGAGTTGATCAGCCCCAGCATTTT. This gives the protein CASKMRVDQPQHF.